The 28 T cell receptor beta chains below all came from one sample that was sequenced in a study of blood T cell repertoires in COVID-19. Profiled with immunoSEQ multiplex PCR; TCRdb holds only in-frame clones, not every one. The sample yields roughly 400,000 clones, around nine tenths seen once. The sequencing input was PBMCs or T cells enriched from blood (not recorded which). These receptors all stem from a woman between 50 and 59 years old who had recovered from COVID-19.

The V and J genes are TRBV6-2 or TRBV6-3 and TRBJ2-5, with 12 bases fitting TRBD1. After removal of 6 bases from V and 6 bases from J, the junction contained 11 bases not matched to a gene. The CDR3 length is 16 residues. The germline CDR1 and CDR2 sequences are MNHEY and SVGEGT. The DNA for the CDR3 is TGTGCCAGCAGCTCTGGGGGGACAGGGGGCGTGAAGACCCAGTACTTC. Amino acids: CASSSGGTGGVKTQYF.

The genes are TRBV2 and TRBJ1-4; no clear D gene. Germline CDR1 and CDR2: SNHLY and FYNNEI. The V and J ends lost 6 bases and 8 bases respectively, with 7 bases between them. This CDR3 has 11 residues. CDR3 DNA: TGTGCCAGCAGGAGATCGGAAAAACTGTTTTTT. It translates to CASRRSEKLFF.

The chain links TRBV7-2 to TRBJ1-2; the match to TRBD1 covers 7 bases. The CDR3 is made up of 17 amino acids. CDR1 is SGHTA, CDR2 FQGNSA, per germline. J lost 7 bases, V lost 1 base, and 15 bases had no gene match. The CDR3 bases are TGTGCCAGCAGCTTAGATGAGGGGGCAGGGGGTCCCTCTGGCTACACCTTC. This translates into CASSLDEGAGGPSGYTF.

The CDR3 DNA reads TGTGCCAGTAGTCCCGGGGACAGAAGAATCTCTGAAGCTTTCTTT. Translation gives CASSPGDRRISEAFF. The rearrangement joins TRBV19 to TRBJ1-1; 7 bases map to TRBD1. Losses at the gene ends were 5 bases for V and 6 bases for J; bases not matched to a gene: 12. From germline, CDR1 is LNHDA and CDR2 SQIVND (reference sequence). This CDR3 comprises 15 residues.

The rearrangement links TRBV12-3 or TRBV12-4 to TRBJ1-2; a possible D gene is TRBD1 (6 bases). Trimming left V 6 bases short and J 8 bases short, with 13 bases between. The CDR3 length is 12 residues. This CDR3 is CASRVTGHGYTF. CDR3 nucleotide sequence: TGTGCCAGCAGGGTCACAGGGCACGGCTACACCTTC.

The chain is built from TRBV2 and TRBJ1-1, with a tentative D call TRBD1 (5 bases). CDR3 size: 14 residues. V lost 4 bases and J 7 bases, leaving 16 bases between the germline ends. Per germline, CDR1 SNHLY and CDR2 FYNNEI. The CDR3 protein is CASSVLGEVNEAFF. The CDR3 DNA follows: TGTGCCAGCAGTGTTTTAGGGGAGGTGAATGAAGCTTTCTTT.

The V gene is TRBV9, the J gene TRBJ2-3, with 14 bases aligning to TRBD2. Trimming at V came to 4 bases and at J to 7 bases, leaving 8 bases not matched to a gene. The CDR3 loop spans 16 amino acids. Germline values: CDR1 SGDLS, CDR2 YYNGEE. The CDR3 here is CASSSFGLAGGNTQYF. The CDR3 DNA reads as TGTGCCAGCAGCTCCTTTGGACTAGCGGGGGGAAATACGCAGTATTTT. The full variable domain, rest sourced from reference TRBV9 and TRBJ2-3, is DSGVTQTPKHLITATGQRVTLRCSPRSGDLSVYWYQQSLDQGLQFLIQYYNGEERAKGNILERFSAQQFPDLHSELNLSSLELGDSALYFCASSSFGLAGGNTQYFGPGTRLTVL.

The rearrangement uses TRBV4-1 and TRBJ1-2, with D unresolved. Trimming removed 0 bases at V and 4 bases at J, with 18 bases between. The CDR3 length is 17 residues. The germline CDR1 and CDR2 sequences are MGHRA and YSYEKL. CDR3 DNA: TGCGCCAGCAGCCAAGATCTGGTGGCGGGCAACCCCTATGGCTACACCTTC. Amino acids: CASSQDLVAGNPYGYTF.

The chain joins TRBV3-1 (or the pseudogene TRBV3-2) to TRBJ1-4; the D gene is possibly TRBD1 (5 bases). V was clipped by 1 base and J by 3 bases, with 21 bases between them. CDR1 is LGHDT and CDR2 is YNNKEL in the germline V gene (reference sequence). The CDR3 spans 19 residues. CDR3 nucleotides: TGTGCCAGCAGCCAAGTTCCAGGGAATATTTTGTTGTCTAATGAAAAACTGTTTTTT. Translating gives CASSQVPGNILLSNEKLFF.

CDR3 loop: CASRLMFGQAGSNEKLFF. The CDR3 DNA follows: TGTGCAAGTCGCTTAATGTTCGGACAGGCAGGGTCTAATGAAAAACTGTTTTTT. The chain links TRBV12-2 to TRBJ1-4; the table's D call of TRBD1 was not tested on the DNA. TRBV12-2 is tagged as a pseudogene. This CDR3 contains 18 residues.

V usage is TRBV6-1 and J usage is TRBJ1-5; tentative D call: TRBD1 (6 bases). The CDR3 is 15 amino acids. Germline assignment: CDR1 MNHNS and CDR2 SASEGT. V dropped 1 base and J dropped 1 base, with 8 bases sitting between them. The CDR3 spells CASSEGQGSNQPQHF. The CDR3 DNA is TGTGCCAGCAGTGAAGGGCAGGGGAGCAATCAGCCCCAGCATTTT.

The rearrangement uses TRBV7-9 and TRBJ2-3; 11 bases are shared with TRBD2. From germline, CDR1 is SEHNR and CDR2 FQNEAQ (reference sequence). Trimming at V came to 5 bases and at J to 3 bases, leaving 13 bases not matched to a gene. The CDR3 is 18 amino acids. This chain's CDR3 is CASSTDSGGVIHTDTQYF. CDR3 DNA sequence: TGTGCCAGCAGCACGGATAGCGGGGGGGTTATTCATACAGATACGCAGTATTTT.

The V call is TRBV20-1, the J call TRBJ1-1; 10 bases map to TRBD1. This CDR3 contains 15 residues. Unmatched junction bases numbered 9, after V lost 3 bases and J lost 5 bases. Germline V gene sequence: CDR1 DFQATT, CDR2 SNEGSKA (reference sequence). DNA for the CDR3: TGCAGTGCTAGTTCGATGACAGGGGGCATAACTGAAGCTTTCTTT. It specifies CSASSMTGGITEAFF.

The chain recombines TRBV19 with TRBJ1-1; TRBD1 is a possible D gene (5 bases). The CDR3 loop spans 15 amino acids. Trimming left V 4 bases short and J 5 bases short, with 17 bases between. Germline V CDR1 and CDR2: LNHDA, SQIVND (reference sequence). This CDR3 reads CASSTLGYRGTEAFF. The CDR3 DNA is TGTGCCAGTAGTACCCTAGGCTACCGGGGGACTGAAGCTTTCTTT.

The chain links TRBV4-1 to TRBJ1-3; D is uncertain. Trimming cost V 1 base and J 3 bases, with 16 bases left between them. CDR3 size: 17 residues. CDR1 and CDR2 from the germline V gene are MGHRA and YSYEKL. The CDR3 nucleotides read TGCGCCAGCAGCCAAGCCTCGACGGCGGGCTTTGGAAACACCATATATTTT. Its protein product is CASSQASTAGFGNTIYF.

The chain has TRBV7-2 and TRBJ1-5; tentative D call: TRBD1 (6 bases). Germline V lookup: CDR1 SGHTA, CDR2 FQGNSA. This CDR3 has 15 amino acids. Trimming removed 2 bases at V and 2 bases at J, with 10 bases between. The CDR3 spells CASSLQGLGNQPQHF. The CDR3 DNA sequence: TGTGCCAGCAGCTTACAGGGGCTGGGCAATCAGCCCCAGCATTTT.

This sequence joins TRBV19 and TRBJ1-2, with unresolved D. CDR1 and CDR2 from the germline V gene are LNHDA and SQIVND (reference sequence). The CDR3 contains 13 residues. V lost 4 bases, J lost 8 bases, and 14 bases lay in between. CDR3 coding DNA: TGTGCCAGTAGTACTCCCGGGGAGGGCGGCTACACCTTC. Translated, it gives CASSTPGEGGYTF.

The chain combines TRBV7-2 with TRBJ1-3; D might be TRBD1 (5 bases). V lost 5 bases to trimming and J lost 1 base, with 12 bases between them. Germline assignment: CDR1 SGHTA and CDR2 FQGNSA. The CDR3 has 15 residues. The CDR3 sequence is CASSTSSGSGNTIYF. Here the CDR3 DNA reads TGTGCCAGCAGCACCTCGTCAGGGTCTGGAAACACCATATATTTT.

This clone was seen a few times. V gene TRBV28 combines with J gene TRBJ1-1, with 8 bases fitting TRBD1. CDR1 MDHEN and CDR2 SYDVKM come from the germline V gene. The CDR3 has 15 residues. J lost 1 base, V lost 5 bases, and 6 bases had no gene match. CDR3 coding DNA: TGTGCCAGCAGTGTCCACGGACAGGGGAACACTGAAGCTTTCTTT. Protein product: CASSVHGQGNTEAFF. Variable domain in full (rest from reference TRBV28 and TRBJ1-1): DVKVTQSSRYLVKRTGEKVFLECVQDMDHENMFWYRQDPGLGLRLIYFSYDVKMKEKGDIPEGYSVSREKKERFSLILESASTNQTSMYLCASSVHGQGNTEAFFGQGTRLTVV.

J is TRBJ2-1 and V is TRBV19, with D tentatively TRBD2 (6 bases). The CDR3 contains 18 residues. The V gene lost 9 bases and the J gene lost 4 bases, with 28 bases spanning the gap. Per the germline V gene, CDR1 is LNHDA and CDR2 is SQIVND (reference sequence). CDR3: CASTRYFLRDRPYNEQFF. In DNA form, the CDR3 reads TGTGCCAGCACAAGATACTTTCTGCGGGACCGCCCGTACAATGAGCAGTTCTTC.

The chain couples TRBV4-1 to TRBJ1-2, with 8 positions matching TRBD1. Germline V lookup: CDR1 MGHRA, CDR2 YSYEKL. The J segment lost 7 bases and the V segment lost 1 base, leaving 14 bases of the junction unmatched. CDR3 size: 17 residues. The CDR3 loop reads CASSQGYEGQGYSGYTF. The CDR3 coding sequence is TGCGCCAGCAGCCAAGGCTATGAAGGACAGGGTTACTCTGGCTACACCTTC.

V and J are TRBV7-3 and TRBJ2-7; 9 bases line up with TRBD2. CDR1 is SGHTA, CDR2 FQGTGA, per germline. The CDR3 runs to 15 residues. V lost 1 base and J lost 4; bases outside the gene matches: 5. CDR3 in DNA: TGTGCCAGCAGCTTAAGTGCGAGCGGGGGGTACGAGCAGTACTTC. Residues: CASSLSASGGYEQYF.

The V call is TRBV3-1 (or the pseudogene TRBV3-2), the J call TRBJ2-7; maybe TRBD1 (6 bases). Germline CDR1 is LGHDT and CDR2 is YNNKEL (reference sequence). The CDR3 has 13 amino acids. Trimming stripped 4 bases from V and 3 bases from J, with 10 bases between. CDR3 sequence reads: CASSRAQGYEQYF. The DNA of the CDR3 is TGTGCCAGCAGCCGAGCACAGGGCTACGAGCAGTACTTC.

This clone has just one count. This chain joins TRBV7-2 and TRBJ1-1, with 9 bases that match TRBD1. Trimming removed 5 bases from V and 4 bases from J; junction bases left unmatched: 5. The germline CDR1 and CDR2 sequences are SGHTA and FQGNSA. The CDR3 extends over 14 amino acids. The CDR3 loop reads CASSPRQGGTEAFF. In nucleotides, the CDR3 is TGTGCCAGCAGCCCCCGACAGGGGGGCACTGAAGCTTTCTTT.

This clone was observed once. The rearrangement uses TRBV5-8 and TRBJ1-5; the match to TRBD1 covers 9 bases. The V segment lost 4 bases and the J segment 2 bases; nucleotides outside the gene matches: 4. The CDR3 loop spans 15 amino acids. The germline V gene encodes CDR1 SGHTS and CDR2 YDEGEE. The CDR3 DNA is TGTGCCAGCAGCGGGACAGGGAACGGCAATCAGCCCCAGCATTTT. Protein sequence: CASSGTGNGNQPQHF. The variable domain in full, with the rest retrieved from reference TRBV5-8 and TRBJ1-5, is EAGVTQSPTHLIKTRGQQATLRCSPISGHTSVYWYQQALGLGLQFLLWYDEGEERNRGNFPPRFSGRQFPNYSSELNVNALELEDSALYLCASSGTGNGNQPQHFGDGTRLSIL.

The V call is TRBV7-9, the J call TRBJ1-1, with 8 bases matching TRBD1. Unmatched junction bases numbered 14, after V lost 6 bases and J lost 5 bases. Germline V gives CDR1 SEHNR, CDR2 FQNEAQ (reference sequence). The CDR3 totals 16 residues. In DNA, the CDR3 is TGTGCCAGCAGTCGTCGGACAGGGCTCAAGAGGACTGAAGCTTTCTTT. Translated: CASSRRTGLKRTEAFF.

The chain has TRBV30 and TRBJ1-1, with 7 bases aligning to TRBD1. The V and J ends lost 3 bases and 6 bases, in that order; junction bases with no gene match: 4. Per the germline V gene, CDR1 is GTSNPN and CDR2 is SVGIG (reference sequence). CDR3 length: 12 amino acids. CDR3 DNA: TGTGCCTGGAGCCTAGGGGGCCCTGAAGCTTTCTTT. Protein sequence: CAWSLGGPEAFF.

This clone occurred once. CDR3 sequence (DNA): TGTGCCAGCAGCTCATCTCCCGGACTAGCCCGCACAGATACGCAGTATTTT. Translation gives CASSSSPGLARTDTQYF. The chain couples TRBV13 to TRBJ2-3, with TRBD2 identical over 8 bases. The CDR3 is 17 residues long. V shed 4 bases, J shed 1 base, and the junction held 10 bases outside the gene matches. Germline CDR1 is PRHDT and CDR2 is FYEKMQ (reference sequence).